These T cell receptor beta chains were read from a single sample in a study of read filtering for tumor transcriptome and immune sequencing. TCRdb re-analysed the reads in MiXCR, keeping a single row per CDR3 protein. The sample has about 37,000 distinct CDR3 sequences; approximately 12% are singletons. The sample was a population of CD138-negative cells sorted from bone marrow. These receptor sequences come from a donor aged 40 or over with multiple myeloma. CDR3s include the opening cysteine and the closing phenylalanine or tryptophan. Each record gives: J gene, V gene, D gene, clone size, CDR3 DNA, CDR3 protein. The D gene is left open where the match is weak. Some rows have no size entry. The others give once, few or many, or a class for an expanded clone.

J gene: TRBJ2-5
V gene: TRBV7-6
D gene: TRBD1
clone size: many
CDR3 DNA: TGTGCCAGCAGCTTTGGATACCCTGGGACAGGGACGGAGACCCAGTACTTC
CDR3 protein: CASSFGYPGTGTETQYF

J gene: TRBJ1-2
V gene: TRBV12-3/TRBV12-4
D gene: TRBD1
clone size: few
CDR3 DNA: TGTGCCAGCAGTATACAGGGGTACTATGGCTACACCTTC
CDR3 protein: CASSIQGYYGYTF

J gene: TRBJ2-7
V gene: TRBV20-1
D gene: TRBD2
clone size: many
CDR3 DNA: TGCAGTGCTATTAGCGGGGGGGCCGAAGAGCAGTACTTC
CDR3 protein: CSAISGGAEEQYF

J gene: TRBJ1-1
V gene: TRBV7-9
D gene: TRBD1
clone size: medium-sized
CDR3 DNA: TGTGCCAGCACCGCGACAGGGGTGATTGCTGAAGCTTTCTTT
CDR3 protein: CASTATGVIAEAFF

J gene: TRBJ1-1
V gene: TRBV29-1
D gene: .
clone size: many
CDR3 DNA: TGCAGCGAGCAGGGGCCGAACACTGAAGCTTTCTTT
CDR3 protein: CSEQGPNTEAFF

J gene: TRBJ2-1
V gene: TRBV4-1
D gene: TRBD1
clone size: .
CDR3 DNA: TGCGACAGCAGCCAATACAGGGGAACCTACAATGAGCAGTTCTTC
CDR3 protein: CDSSQYRGTYNEQFF

J gene: TRBJ2-6
V gene: TRBV28
D gene: .
clone size: .
CDR3 DNA: TGTGCCAGCTCCTCCTCTGGGGCCAACGCCCTGACTTTC
CDR3 protein: CASSSSGANALTF

J gene: TRBJ2-2
V gene: TRBV9
D gene: TRBD2
clone size: many
CDR3 DNA: TGTGCCAGCAGCCTCAGACTAGCGGGGGACAACACCGGGGAGCTGTTTTTT
CDR3 protein: CASSLRLAGDNTGELFF

J gene: TRBJ2-1
V gene: TRBV7-8
D gene: .
clone size: many
CDR3 DNA: TGTGCCAGCAGCTTAGCGTGGGGCTCAAGCTCCTACAATGAGCAGTTCTTC
CDR3 protein: CASSLAWGSSSYNEQFF

J gene: TRBJ2-1
V gene: TRBV6-5
D gene: .
clone size: many
CDR3 DNA: TGTGCCAGCGGAGGGACTTACTCCTACAATGAGCAGTTCTTC
CDR3 protein: CASGGTYSYNEQFF

J gene: TRBJ1-4
V gene: TRBV7-9
D gene: TRBD1
clone size: many
CDR3 DNA: TGTGCCAGCATGATATCGGACAGGGGTGAAAAACTGTTTTTT
CDR3 protein: CASMISDRGEKLFF

J gene: TRBJ1-1
V gene: TRBV20-1
D gene: .
clone size: many
CDR3 DNA: TGCAGTGCTAGACGAGGGGGCACTGAAGCTTTCTTT
CDR3 protein: CSARRGGTEAFF

J gene: TRBJ1-4
V gene: TRBV20-1
D gene: TRBD1
clone size: many
CDR3 DNA: TGTAGTGCTGGGGGACAGGGGGCAACTAATGAAAAACTGTTTTTT
CDR3 protein: CSAGGQGATNEKLFF

J gene: TRBJ2-7
V gene: TRBV7-9
D gene: .
clone size: .
CDR3 DNA: TGTGCCAGCAGCACCCACAGTCACCCCTACGAGCAGTACTTC
CDR3 protein: CASSTHSHPYEQYF

J gene: TRBJ2-2
V gene: TRBV7-9
D gene: TRBD1
clone size: many
CDR3 DNA: TGTGCCAGCAGATATACAGGGGACACCGGGGAGCTGTTTTTT
CDR3 protein: CASRYTGDTGELFF

J gene: TRBJ2-1
V gene: TRBV20-1
D gene: TRBD2
clone size: many
CDR3 DNA: TGCAGTGCTAGAGTAGGGACTAGCGGGGAAGAGCAGTTCTTC
CDR3 protein: CSARVGTSGEEQFF

J gene: TRBJ2-1
V gene: TRBV11-2
D gene: TRBD1
clone size: many
CDR3 DNA: TGTGCCAGCAGCTTCCGACAGGGGACCTACAATGAGCAGTTCTTC
CDR3 protein: CASSFRQGTYNEQFF

J gene: TRBJ2-1
V gene: TRBV5-5
D gene: .
clone size: many
CDR3 DNA: TGTGCCAGCAGCCCGGCGGGACAGTCCTACAATGAGCAGTTCTTC
CDR3 protein: CASSPAGQSYNEQFF

J gene: TRBJ2-5
V gene: TRBV12-3/TRBV12-4
D gene: .
clone size: many
CDR3 DNA: TGTGCCAGCAGTTTGAGGCAGCAAGAGACCCAGTACTTC
CDR3 protein: CASSLRQQETQYF

J gene: TRBJ1-4
V gene: TRBV28
D gene: .
clone size: few
CDR3 DNA: TGTGCCAGCAGTTTGGGACCCGGGAATGCTGGACTGTTTTTT
CDR3 protein: CASSLGPGNAGLFF

J gene: TRBJ1-2
V gene: TRBV23-1
D gene: .
clone size: many
CDR3 DNA: TGCGCCAGCAGGGGCCCCTCAGGGAAGGATGGCTACACCTTC
CDR3 protein: CASRGPSGKDGYTF

J gene: TRBJ2-7
V gene: TRBV7-2
D gene: TRBD2
clone size: many
CDR3 DNA: TGTGCCAGCAGCTTAAGGGCTAGCGGGGGTTACGAGCAGTACTTC
CDR3 protein: CASSLRASGGYEQYF

J gene: TRBJ2-2
V gene: TRBV20-1
D gene: .
clone size: many
CDR3 DNA: TGCAGTGCGGGTATTGAACGTGGTTCCGGGGAGCTGTTTTTT
CDR3 protein: CSAGIERGSGELFF

J gene: TRBJ2-1
V gene: TRBV30
D gene: TRBD2
clone size: .
CDR3 DNA: TGTGCCAGTGGGGGGGGCAATGAGCAGTTCTTC
CDR3 protein: CASGGGNEQFF

J gene: TRBJ1-1
V gene: TRBV15
D gene: .
clone size: many
CDR3 DNA: TGTGCCACCAGCAGAGACGTTAACACTGAAGCTTTCTTT
CDR3 protein: CATSRDVNTEAFF

J gene: TRBJ2-7
V gene: TRBV7-9
D gene: .
clone size: many
CDR3 DNA: TGTGCCAGCAGCTTAGCGCAGGTAGCGGTGAGCTCCTACGAGCAGTACTTC
CDR3 protein: CASSLAQVAVSSYEQYF

J gene: TRBJ2-3
V gene: TRBV29-1
D gene: .
clone size: many
CDR3 DNA: TGCAGCGTTGGGAGGTCCACAGATACGCAGTATTTT
CDR3 protein: CSVGRSTDTQYF

J gene: TRBJ2-7
V gene: TRBV27
D gene: .
clone size: many
CDR3 DNA: TGTGCCAGCAGTCCGACGACTTCCTACGAGCAGTACTTC
CDR3 protein: CASSPTTSYEQYF

J gene: TRBJ2-1
V gene: TRBV28
D gene: .
clone size: many
CDR3 DNA: TGTGCCAGCAGTTTAAGGGGGCTCCGGGGGAATGAGCAGTTCTTC
CDR3 protein: CASSLRGLRGNEQFF